A selection of T cell receptor beta chains follows, all from one sample in a study of shared clonotypes between healthy human individuals. Here immunoSEQ multiplex PCR was the method, and the copy in TCRdb shows in-frame clones only, minus some. The sample shows 450,000 to 500,000 clones, around 80% of them seen only once. The sample consisted of PBMCs. These receptors originate from a woman aged 40 to 50 in good health. Some clones in this sample may be carry-over from other donors' samples. The conserved cysteine and the conserved F or W are not part of the CDR3 here. Fields, in order: J gene, clone size, V gene, CDR3 protein. Rows may omit the clone size; those that give it use once, few, many or a size class.

J gene: TRBJ1-2; clone size: .; V gene: TRBV10-3; CDR3 protein: ATANDKDYGYT
J gene: TRBJ2-5; clone size: .; V gene: TRBV30; CDR3 protein: AWGLGLGGQETQY
J gene: TRBJ2-1; clone size: .; V gene: TRBV29-1; CDR3 protein: SVEDRNTYNEQF
J gene: TRBJ1-5; clone size: .; V gene: TRBV27; CDR3 protein: ASSLYQGRGDGGNQPQH
J gene: TRBJ2-5; clone size: .; V gene: TRBV7-2; CDR3 protein: ASSLVTETQY
J gene: TRBJ1-2; clone size: few; V gene: TRBV28; CDR3 protein: ASSSLTVGYGYT
J gene: TRBJ2-7; clone size: few; V gene: TRBV7-8; CDR3 protein: ASSPQAGGVSYEQY
J gene: TRBJ1-1; clone size: .; V gene: TRBV6-1; CDR3 protein: ASSEAGGQGTTEAF
J gene: TRBJ2-3; clone size: .; V gene: TRBV5-4; CDR3 protein: ASSLVGYTDTQY
J gene: TRBJ2-7; clone size: .; V gene: TRBV7-3; CDR3 protein: ASSLARDGEQY
J gene: TRBJ1-4; clone size: .; V gene: TRBV5-6; CDR3 protein: ASSLRGSNEKLF
J gene: TRBJ2-5; clone size: .; V gene: TRBV6-6; CDR3 protein: ASTPRGHQETQY
J gene: TRBJ1-1; clone size: .; V gene: TRBV28; CDR3 protein: ASSRTGLTEAF
J gene: TRBJ2-2; clone size: .; V gene: TRBV28; CDR3 protein: ASSPGQGDIGELF
J gene: TRBJ2-3; clone size: .; V gene: TRBV30; CDR3 protein: AWSSGLAGGKGDTQY
J gene: TRBJ2-3; clone size: .; V gene: TRBV9; CDR3 protein: ASSSDFLLTDTQY
J gene: TRBJ1-5; clone size: .; V gene: TRBV29-1; CDR3 protein: SFSRGSNQPQH
J gene: .; clone size: .; V gene: TRBV25-1; CDR3 protein: ASSDMDRGLYEQY
J gene: TRBJ2-1; clone size: .; V gene: TRBV11-2; CDR3 protein: ASSLVHALNNEQF
J gene: TRBJ2-7; clone size: .; V gene: TRBV7-9; CDR3 protein: ASSLVHGPGSAEQY
J gene: TRBJ2-7; clone size: .; V gene: TRBV7-8; CDR3 protein: ASSLGRGRYEQY
J gene: TRBJ1-4; clone size: .; V gene: TRBV27; CDR3 protein: ASSLGPGQGSPGEKLF
J gene: TRBJ2-7; clone size: .; V gene: TRBV7-9; CDR3 protein: ASSQDRAAYEQY
J gene: TRBJ1-5; clone size: .; V gene: TRBV15; CDR3 protein: ATSTGDRNQPQH
J gene: TRBJ2-1; clone size: .; V gene: TRBV11-2; CDR3 protein: ASSRLSGTATIEQF